The rows below give T cell receptor beta chains drawn from one sample of a study of cytomegalovirus exposure and HLA in healthy donors. Measured with immunoSEQ multiplex PCR; TCRdb has only the in-frame clones, and not every one. Of some 150,000 clones listed, 75% to 85% are singletons. The sample comprised PBMCs. Source of these receptors: a male donor in good health and CMV-seronegative. Each CDR3 is given with its conserved first and last residue. The D gene is left open where the match is weak. Clone size is given for some rows only: seen once, a few or many times, or a class if the clone is expanded.

j_gene	d_gene	abundance	v_gene	CDR3nt	CDR3aa
TRBJ2-1	NA	NA	TRBV6-5	TGTGCCAGCAGCGGGGACTTGGACTACAATGAGCAGTTCTTC	CASSGDLDYNEQFF
TRBJ1-5	NA	few	TRBV6-5	TGTGCCAGCAGTCAAACAGGGTTGGAACAGCCCCAGCATTTT	CASSQTGLEQPQHF
TRBJ2-2	NA	NA	TRBV25-1	TGTGCCAGCAGTGCGGGATGGAACACCGGGGAGCTGTTTTTT	CASSAGWNTGELFF
TRBJ2-2	NA	NA	TRBV27	TGTGCCAGCCGCACTAGTGGGTACACCGGGGAGCTGTTTTTT	CASRTSGYTGELFF
TRBJ2-3	TRBD2	NA	TRBV5-4	TGTGCCAGCAGCCCCGAGACTAGCGGCAGCACAGATACGCAGTATTTT	CASSPETSGSTDTQYF
TRBJ1-1	NA	few	TRBV7-9	TGTGCCAGCAGCTTACACAGCCTGAACACTGAAGCTTTCTTT	CASSLHSLNTEAFF
TRBJ1-1	NA	NA	TRBV5-4	TGCGCCAGCAGCCAAGAACTTGGTGGCACTGAAGCTTTCTTT	CASSQELGGTEAFF
TRBJ2-5	TRBD2	NA	TRBV19	TGTGCCAGTAGAACCGGGACTAGCGGGGGGGCCGGGGAGACCCAGTACTTC	CASRTGTSGGAGETQYF
TRBJ1-2	NA	NA	TRBV5-4	TGTGCCAGCAGCTTGGACAGGGTAGGCTACACCTTC	CASSLDRVGYTF
TRBJ1-1	NA	NA	TRBV6-5	TGTGCCAGCAGTTCCCGCCCTGGAGGTGAAGCTTTCTTT	CASSSRPGGEAFF
TRBJ2-5	NA	once	TRBV9	TGTGCCAGCAGCGGACACGAAGAGACCCAGTACTTC	CASSGHEETQYF
TRBJ1-2	TRBD1	few	TRBV6-6	TGTGCCAGCAGTTACTCGGGACAGGGGGCGAATGGCTACACCTTC	CASSYSGQGANGYTF
TRBJ1-3	TRBD1	NA	TRBV7-8	TGTGCCAGCAGCTTAGCGGGACAGGGATATGGAAACACCATATATTTT	CASSLAGQGYGNTIYF
TRBJ2-7	NA	NA	TRBV2	TGTGCCAGCGGAGGACAGCCCTACGAGCAGTACTTC	CASGGQPYEQYF
TRBJ1-1	TRBD1	few	TRBV7-9	TGTGCCAGCACCCCCCAAGGGGGACAGGGAAAGAACACTGAAGCTTTCTTT	CASTPQGGQGKNTEAFF
TRBJ1-2	TRBD1	NA	TRBV5-1	TGCGCCAGCAGCTCGCCTACAGGGGGCGACAGTTGGAGTGGCTACACCTTC	CASSSPTGGDSWSGYTF
TRBJ1-1	NA	NA	TRBV30	TGTGCCTGGACGCAGGGGATGAACACTGAAGCTTTCTTT	CAWTQGMNTEAFF
TRBJ2-7	NA	NA	TRBV28	TGTGCCAGCGCTCGGGGGTCCTACGAGCAGTACTTC	CASARGSYEQYF
TRBJ2-7	NA	NA	TRBV11-3	TGTGCCAGCAGCTTAGATTGGGGCAGGGTGTCGTTCGAGCAGTACTTC	CASSLDWGRVSFEQYF
TRBJ2-5	NA	NA	TRBV19	TGTGCCAGTAGTATAGGACCCTCAGGGCAAGAGACCCAGTACTTC	CASSIGPSGQETQYF
TRBJ1-1	TRBD1	NA	TRBV18	TGTGCCAGCTCAACACAGGGGGCGGGCACTGAAGCTTTCTTT	CASSTQGAGTEAFF
TRBJ1-2	NA	NA	TRBV11-2	TGTGCCAGCAGCTACTCATCCGGCTACACCTTC	CASSYSSGYTF
TRBJ2-3	TRBD2	NA	TRBV4-1	TGCGCCAGCAGCCGACTAGCGGGGGAGTCAGATACGCAGTATTTT	CASSRLAGESDTQYF
TRBJ2-2	TRBD2	NA	TRBV9	TGTGCCAGCAGCATCGGGGGGGTGAACACCGGGGAGCTGTTTTTT	CASSIGGVNTGELFF
TRBJ1-2	NA	NA	TRBV18	TGTGCCAGCTCACCATCGGAGGGGATTTATGGCTACACCTTC	CASSPSEGIYGYTF
TRBJ2-2	NA	NA	TRBV5-8	TGTGCCAGCAGCACCCGGGCCCGAACGCGGGTCGGGGAGCTGTTTTTT	CASSTRARTRVGELFF
TRBJ2-5	NA	NA	TRBV30	TGTGCCTGGAGGACGGGAGGGGGCGGAGAGACCCAGTACTTC	CAWRTGGGGETQYF
TRBJ2-5	TRBD2	once	TRBV5-6	TGTGCCAGCAGCTTGAGTCTAGCGGGCGGGGAGACCCAGTACTTC	CASSLSLAGGETQYF
TRBJ2-5	NA	NA	TRBV6-1	TGTGCCAGCAGTGGAGACAGCGAGGAGACCCAGTACTTC	CASSGDSEETQYF
TRBJ1-6	NA	NA	TRBV10-3	TGTGCCATCAGTGAGTCCCAGGGATTAGAATCACCCCTCCACTTT	CAISESQGLESPLHF
TRBJ2-2	NA	NA	TRBV5-1	TGCGCCAGCAGCTTGCAACAGGGGAACACCGGGGAGCTGTTTTTT	CASSLQQGNTGELFF
TRBJ2-5	NA	NA	TRBV10-3	TGTGCCATCAGTGACCTCGGGGACACCCAAGAGACCCAGTACTTC	CAISDLGDTQETQYF
TRBJ2-7	NA	NA	TRBV2	TGTGCCAGCAGCACTTTCCAGGGAGGCGAGCAGTACTTC	CASSTFQGGEQYF
TRBJ2-7	NA	NA	TRBV4-3	TGCGCCAGCAGCCAAGATAACAGGAACTCCTACGAGCAGTACTTC	CASSQDNRNSYEQYF
TRBJ2-1	TRBD1	NA	TRBV5-8	TGTGCCAGCAGCTTACAGGGGGCTTTGAACAATGAGCAGTTCTTC	CASSLQGALNNEQFF
TRBJ2-1	NA	many	TRBV4-3	TGCGCCAGCAGCCGCGGACAGAGTGACTACAATGAGCAGTTCTTC	CASSRGQSDYNEQFF
TRBJ2-5	TRBD2	NA	TRBV11-2	TGTGCCAGCAGCTTAGGTAGCGGGGGGGCTTCTACCCAGTACTTC	CASSLGSGGASTQYF
TRBJ1-1	TRBD1	NA	TRBV6-1	TGTGCCAGCAGACAGGGGGCGGGAGACACTGAAGCTTTCTTT	CASRQGAGDTEAFF
TRBJ1-1	NA	NA	TRBV4-2	TGTGCCAGCAGCCAAGATAAATTACAGGCGTTCACTGAAGCTTTCTTT	CASSQDKLQAFTEAFF
TRBJ1-2	NA	few	TRBV5-4	TGTGCCAGCAGCCCCGGGGGAATAGAGACCAACTATGGCTACACCTTC	CASSPGGIETNYGYTF
TRBJ1-5	NA	NA	TRBV25-1	TGTGCCAGCAATCTTTCTTGCGAGCCCCAGCATTTT	CASNLSCEPQHF
TRBJ2-1	TRBD1	NA	TRBV5-1	TGCGCCAGCAGCTTGATTACCGGGACAGGCTACAATGAGCAGTTCTTC	CASSLITGTGYNEQFF
TRBJ1-6	NA	NA	TRBV11-2	TGTGCCTGCAGCTTACGTCCGGATTCACCCCTCCACTTT	CACSLRPDSPLHF
TRBJ2-3	NA	NA	TRBV5-6	TGTGCCAGCAGCTTGTTCCTCGTGGGAGGCACAGATACGCAGTATTTT	CASSLFLVGGTDTQYF
TRBJ2-3	NA	NA	TRBV4-3	TGCGCCAGCAGCCAAGGGGCAGGGGCTAGCACAGATACGCAGTATTTT	CASSQGAGASTDTQYF
TRBJ1-2	NA	NA	TRBV27	TGTGCCAGCAGTTTATCTGGCGGAAACTATGGCTACACCTTC	CASSLSGGNYGYTF
TRBJ1-4	NA	NA	TRBV7-2	TGTGCCAGCAGCCCCAGGGGAGCAGTCAATGAAAAACTGTTTTTT	CASSPRGAVNEKLFF
TRBJ1-5	NA	NA	TRBV19	TGTGCCAGTCGGGGGGGGGATGGTCAACAGCCCCAGCATTTT	CASRGGDGQQPQHF
TRBJ2-7	NA	NA	TRBV14	TGTGCCAGCAGCCGAATAGGTAGCGGCTACGAGCAGTACTTC	CASSRIGSGYEQYF
TRBJ2-7	NA	NA	TRBV5-6	TGTGCCAGCAGCAGCATCAGGATACCCTACGAGCAGTACTTC	CASSSIRIPYEQYF
TRBJ1-5	NA	NA	TRBV27	TGTGCCAGCAGTTTCGGGGGGTCCAATCAGCCCCAGCATTTT	CASSFGGSNQPQHF
TRBJ1-2	NA	NA	TRBV7-6	TGTGCCAGCAGCCCTTCCGTCGCGGGGGAGTTGAACTATGGCTACACCTTC	CASSPSVAGELNYGYTF
TRBJ2-2	TRBD1	NA	TRBV5-6	TGTGCCAGCAGCCTACAGGGGCGCGGGGAGCTGTTTTTT	CASSLQGRGELFF
TRBJ1-2	NA	once	TRBV7-9	TGTGCCAGCAGCTTAGAGGATCCCCGAGGAGGCTACACCTTC	CASSLEDPRGGYTF
TRBJ1-1	TRBD1	NA	TRBV7-2	TGTGCCAGCAGCTCGACAGGGAATGAAGCTTTCTTT	CASSSTGNEAFF